The T cell receptor beta chain described here comes from a study of radiotherapy plus CTLA-4 blockade in lung cancer. In the study overall: Around 19% of enrolled patients responded objectively, and roughly 31% had disease control.

Some clones are missing from TCRdb's copy, which holds only in-frame ones; the method was immunoSEQ multiplex PCR. The data hold 49,000 or so clones, with approximately 76% observed a single time. The CDR3 is 15 amino acids. Germline lookup yields CDR1 MDHEN and CDR2 SYDVKM. With 6 bases clipped from V and 0 bases from J, the junction kept 6 bases outside the gene matches. The TCR sequence derives from a human donor with non-small cell lung cancer who had stable disease on radiotherapy plus ipilimumab. The chain employs TRBV28 and TRBJ1-2; 8 positions match TRBD1. The material was peripheral blood, obtained from a patient treated with radiotherapy plus ipilimumab. The CDR3 nucleotides are TGTGCCAGCAGCCTCCGACAGGGGACTAACTATGGCTACACCTTC. Protein sequence: CASSLRQGTNYGYTF.